This entry lists 9 T cell receptor beta chains sequenced from one sample in a study of molecular identifiers for immune sequencing clone quantification (dated by TCRdb to 2016 to 2019). Library prep was done by PCR. The sequencing machine was a NextSeq 500. The public reads were quality trimmed at Q25 with fastp and then assembled into clones with MiXCR by TCRdb, keeping productive beta chains. Every distinct CDR3 protein forms one entry, paired with its most common genes and DNA. This sample comprises about 100,000 distinct CDR3 sequences, 36% of them detected only once. The top ten constitute around 3.8% of the sample. The sequencing input was naive CD8+ T cells from blood, with Jurkat cell RNA spiked in. The intended sense of this specimen's cell subset or site label: FACS-sorted CD8+CD4-CCR7+CD45RA+ naive T cells. These receptors all come from a human donor in good health. Some libraries in this study had Jurkat cell RNA spiked in.

The chain joins TRBV27 to TRBJ1-5; 8 bases align to TRBD1. The CDR3 covers 14 residues. The V segment lost 6 bases and the J segment 5 bases; nucleotides outside the gene matches: 6. Per germline, CDR1 MNHEY and CDR2 SMNVEV (reference sequence). The CDR3 DNA sequence: TGTGCCAGCAGGCCAGGGGGCTTCTATCAGCCCCAGCATTTT. Its translation: CASRPGGFYQPQHF.

This clonotype was detected only a few times. The genes are TRBV19 and TRBJ2-3, with D possibly being TRBD1 (6 bases). Trimming left V 4 bases short and J 0 bases short, with 11 bases between. CDR1 and CDR2 from the germline V gene are LNHDA and SQIVND (reference sequence). The CDR3 loop spans 15 amino acids. CDR3 sequence: CASSSRQASTDTQYF. The CDR3 nucleotides read TGTGCCAGTAGTAGTCGACAGGCCAGCACAGATACGCAGTATTTT.

This clonotype was seen only a few times. A much larger clone is a single base away; this may be a read error. The rearrangement uses TRBV28 and TRBJ2-7; D might be TRBD2 (5 bases). This CDR3 contains 11 residues. Germline CDR1 and CDR2: MDHEN and SYDVKM. With 7 bases removed from V and 6 bases from J, the gap between germline ends came to 10 bases. The CDR3 protein is CASTPGCEQYF. DNA of the CDR3: TGTGCCAGCACCCCGGGGTGCGAGCAGTACTTC.

About this clonotype itself: Just one base apart from a much larger clone, this may be a read error. The J gene is TRBJ2-5, the V gene TRBV25-1; 7 bases match TRBD1. The length of the CDR3 is 15 residues. From germline, CDR1 is MGHDK and CDR2 SYGVNS. J lost 2 bases, V lost 4 bases, and 7 bases had no gene match. In DNA, the CDR3 is TGTGCCAGCAGTGGAAACAGGGGCCCACAAGAGACCCAGTACTTC. Translating it yields CASSGNRGPQETQYF.

V and J are TRBV3-1 and TRBJ2-3, with 7 bases aligning to TRBD2. The germline gives CDR1 LGHDT, CDR2 YNNKEL (reference sequence). Trimming removed 3 bases from V and 5 bases from J; junction bases left unmatched: 8. This CDR3 comprises 15 residues. Written as DNA, the CDR3 is TGTGCCAGCAGCCACGGGCGGGAGTGGATAGATACGCAGTATTTT. This sequence encodes CASSHGREWIDTQYF.

The genes are TRBV5-6 and TRBJ2-7, with no clear D. Per germline, CDR1 SGHDT and CDR2 YYEEEE. The ends were cut back, 0 bases at V and 7 bases at J, with 14 bases in the middle. The CDR3 contains 14 residues. The CDR3 region is CASSLAQSRWEQYF. In nucleotides, the CDR3 is TGTGCCAGCAGCTTGGCCCAGTCCAGGTGGGAGCAGTACTTC.

This clonotype showed up just a few times. The chain couples TRBV24-1 to TRBJ2-1; D is uncertain. CDR1 and CDR2 from the germline V gene are KGHDR and SFDVKD. V was clipped by 7 bases and J by 5 bases, with 11 bases between them. The CDR3 consists of 13 residues. CDR3 nucleotides: TGTGCCACCAGAGGAGACGGGCACAATGAGCAGTTCTTC. It yields the protein CATRGDGHNEQFF.

With regard to this clonotype: An end of the junction does not agree with germline; a read error may underlie this. The chain combines TRBV27 with TRBJ2-7, with D perhaps being TRBD1 or TRBD2 (5 bases each). CDR1 MNHEY and CDR2 SMNVEV come from the germline V gene (reference sequence). The CDR3 spans 15 residues. The CDR3 coding sequence is TGTGCCAGCACTTTATCCGGGACGGGTACCTACGAGCAGTACTTC. This encodes CASTLSGTGTYEQYF.

The V and J genes are TRBV9 and TRBJ2-5; D perhaps matches TRBD2 (5 bases). The CDR3 length is 13 residues. V was clipped by 6 bases and J by 2 bases, with 11 bases between them. Per the germline V gene, CDR1 is SGDLS and CDR2 is YYNGEE. The CDR3 region has the DNA TGTGCCAGCAACCGGGAACCACAAGAGACCCAGTACTTC. Translated, it gives CASNREPQETQYF.